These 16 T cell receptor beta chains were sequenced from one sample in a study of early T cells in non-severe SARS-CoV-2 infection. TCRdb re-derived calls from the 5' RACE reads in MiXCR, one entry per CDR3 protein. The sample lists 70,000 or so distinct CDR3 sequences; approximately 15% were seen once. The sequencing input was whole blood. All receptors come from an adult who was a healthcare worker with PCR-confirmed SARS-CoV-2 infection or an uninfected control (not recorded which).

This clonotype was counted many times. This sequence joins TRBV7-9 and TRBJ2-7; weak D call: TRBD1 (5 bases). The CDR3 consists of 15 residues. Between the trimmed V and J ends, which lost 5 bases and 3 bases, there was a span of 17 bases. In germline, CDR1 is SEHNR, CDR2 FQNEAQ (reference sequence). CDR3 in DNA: TGTGCCAGCAGCCTTACTCAGGGAATCGGCTACGAGCAGTACTTC. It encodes CASSLTQGIGYEQYF.

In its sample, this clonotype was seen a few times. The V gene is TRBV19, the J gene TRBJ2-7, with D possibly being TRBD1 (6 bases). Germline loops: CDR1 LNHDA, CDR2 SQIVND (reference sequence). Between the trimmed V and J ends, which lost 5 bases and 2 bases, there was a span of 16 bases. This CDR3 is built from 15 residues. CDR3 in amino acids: CASSSGQFLPYEQYF. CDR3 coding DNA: TGTGCCAGTAGTTCTGGACAGTTTCTTCCCTACGAGCAGTACTTC.

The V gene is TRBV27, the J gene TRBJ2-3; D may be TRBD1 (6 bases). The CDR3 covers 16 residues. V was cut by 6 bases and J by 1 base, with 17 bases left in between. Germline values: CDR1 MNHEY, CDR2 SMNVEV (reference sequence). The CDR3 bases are TGTGCCAGCAGAGCCCGCCCGACAGGAGGCACAGATACGCAGTATTTT. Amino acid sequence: CASRARPTGGTDTQYF.

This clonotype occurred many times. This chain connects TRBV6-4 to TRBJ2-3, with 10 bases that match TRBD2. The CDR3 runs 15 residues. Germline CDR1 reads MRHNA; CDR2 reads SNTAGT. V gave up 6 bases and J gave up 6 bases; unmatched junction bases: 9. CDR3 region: CASSPGGLATDTQYF. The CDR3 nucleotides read TGTGCCAGCAGCCCAGGGGGACTAGCGACGGATACGCAGTATTTT.

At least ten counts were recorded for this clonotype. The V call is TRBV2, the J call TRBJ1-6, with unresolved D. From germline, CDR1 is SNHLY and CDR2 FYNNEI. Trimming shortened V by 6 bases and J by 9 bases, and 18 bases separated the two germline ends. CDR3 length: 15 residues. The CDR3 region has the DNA TGTGCCAGCAGACCCATACGGGCGCAAAGTTCACCCCTCCACTTT. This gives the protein CASRPIRAQSSPLHF.

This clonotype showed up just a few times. The chain's CDR3 is CSASGGYGANVLTF. The CDR3 nucleotides read TGCAGTGCTTCAGGGGGTTATGGGGCCAACGTCCTGACTTTC. V and J are TRBV20-1 and TRBJ2-6; TRBD1 aligns across 7 bases. The CDR3 has 14 amino acids. Germline V gene sequence: CDR1 DFQATT, CDR2 SNEGSKA (reference sequence). Trimming cost V 5 bases and J 3 bases; bases outside gene matches: 4.

The CDR3 region has the DNA TGCAGTGCTAGACAGGGAGCGGAACTCTGGGATACGCAGTATTTT. Its protein is CSARQGAELWDTQYF. The V and J genes are TRBV20-1 and TRBJ2-3; D is tentatively TRBD1 or TRBD2 (5 bases each). Trimming pared 2 bases from V and 6 bases from J, leaving 18 bases between. The CDR3 length is 15 residues. Germline CDR1 DFQATT, CDR2 SNEGSKA (reference sequence).

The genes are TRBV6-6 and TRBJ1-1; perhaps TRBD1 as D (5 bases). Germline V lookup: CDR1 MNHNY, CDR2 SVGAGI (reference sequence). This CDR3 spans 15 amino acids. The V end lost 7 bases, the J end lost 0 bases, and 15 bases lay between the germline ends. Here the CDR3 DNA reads TGTGCCAGCAAGACAGATGCCTTCATGAACACTGAAGCTTTCTTT. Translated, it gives CASKTDAFMNTEAFF.

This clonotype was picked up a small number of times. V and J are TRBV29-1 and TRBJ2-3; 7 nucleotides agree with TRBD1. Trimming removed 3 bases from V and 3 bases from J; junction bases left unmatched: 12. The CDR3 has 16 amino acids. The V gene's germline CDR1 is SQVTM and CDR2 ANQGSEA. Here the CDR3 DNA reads TGCAGCGTTGACCAATTCGGGACAGTCAAAACAGATACGCAGTATTTT. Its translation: CSVDQFGTVKTDTQYF.

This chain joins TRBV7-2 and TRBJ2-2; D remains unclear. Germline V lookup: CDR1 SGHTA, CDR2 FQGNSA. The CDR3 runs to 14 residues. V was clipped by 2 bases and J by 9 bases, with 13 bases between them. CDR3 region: CASSLPRLYRELFF. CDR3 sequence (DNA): TGTGCCAGCAGCTTACCAAGGTTGTACAGGGAGCTGTTTTTT. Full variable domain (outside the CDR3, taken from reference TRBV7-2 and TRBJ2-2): GAGVSQSPSNKVTEKGKDVELRCDPISGHTALYWYRQSLGQGLEFLIYFQGNSAPDKSGLPSDRFSAERTGGSVSTLTIQRTQQEDSAVYLCASSLPRLYRELFFGEGSRLTVL.

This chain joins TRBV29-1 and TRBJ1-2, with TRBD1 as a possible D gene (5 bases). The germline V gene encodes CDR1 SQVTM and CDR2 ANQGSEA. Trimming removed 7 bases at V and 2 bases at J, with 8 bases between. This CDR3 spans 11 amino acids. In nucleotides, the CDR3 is TGCAGCGGCGAGGGGAACTATGGCTACACCTTC. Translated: CSGEGNYGYTF.

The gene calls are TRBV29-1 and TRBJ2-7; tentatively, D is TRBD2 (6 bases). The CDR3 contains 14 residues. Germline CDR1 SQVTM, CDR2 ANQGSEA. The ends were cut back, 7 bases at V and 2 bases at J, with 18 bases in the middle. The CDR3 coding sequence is TGCAGCGCCACTGCGGGGTCGCGAGCCTACGAGCAGTACTTC. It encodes CSATAGSRAYEQYF.

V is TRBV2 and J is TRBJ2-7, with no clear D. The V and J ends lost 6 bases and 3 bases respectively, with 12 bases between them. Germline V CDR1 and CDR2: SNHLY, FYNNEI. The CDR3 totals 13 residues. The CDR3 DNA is TGTGCCAGCAGAGGGTTCGGGCACTACGAGCAGTACTTC. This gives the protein CASRGFGHYEQYF.

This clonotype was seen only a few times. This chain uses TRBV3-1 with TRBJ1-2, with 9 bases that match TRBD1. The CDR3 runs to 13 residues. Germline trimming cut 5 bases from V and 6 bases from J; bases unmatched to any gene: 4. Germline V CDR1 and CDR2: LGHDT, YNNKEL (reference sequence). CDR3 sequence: CASSFWTGDGYTF. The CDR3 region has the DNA TGTGCCAGCAGCTTCTGGACAGGGGATGGCTACACCTTC.

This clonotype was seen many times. CDR3 in DNA: TGTGCCAGTGGACAGGGGAGTGAAAAACTGTTTTTT. This gives the protein CASGQGSEKLFF. This rearrangement joins TRBV28 to TRBJ1-4; 9 bases agree with TRBD1. Germline lookup yields CDR1 MDHEN and CDR2 SYDVKM. V lost 9 bases to trimming and J lost 7 bases; unmatched junction nucleotides: 3. There are 12 residues in the CDR3.

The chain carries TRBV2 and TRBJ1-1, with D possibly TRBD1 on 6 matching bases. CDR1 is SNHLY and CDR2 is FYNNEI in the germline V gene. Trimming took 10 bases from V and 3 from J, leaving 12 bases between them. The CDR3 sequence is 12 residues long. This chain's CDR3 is CATKGGHTEAFF. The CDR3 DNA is TGTGCCACCAAAGGGGGTCACACTGAAGCTTTCTTT.